This is a list of T cell receptor beta chains from one sample in a study of T cells after somatic rescue of genetic block. The assay was immunoSEQ multiplex PCR, and TCRdb's table has in-frame clones only and misses some. The sample records 15,000 or so clones, about 70% being singletons. The sample consisted of peripheral blood mononuclear cells (PBMCs). These receptors were collected from a boy younger than 18. Each CDR3 is given with its conserved first and last residue. The order of the fields is D gene, V gene, CDR3 protein. The D gene is left open where the match is weak.

NA	TRBV5-6	CASSLLVGGPSGNTIYF
NA	TRBV11-2	CASSFPFYDTQYF
NA	TRBV7-9	CASTLGSYEQYF
NA	TRBV11-2	CASSPGTSSYGYTF
TRBD1	TRBV10-3	CAIRPGQGTYEQYF
NA	TRBV27	CASSPDGFSYNEQFF
NA	TRBV5-1	CASSFGGFDNEQFF
TRBD1	TRBV7-9	CASSPSEGQGWVETQYF
NA	TRBV2	CASSEVAETQYF
TRBD1	TRBV2	CASSVWTGGNGYTF
NA	TRBV7-8	CASSLANRGNSYEQYF
TRBD2	TRBV6-6	CASSYLAGGDYEQYF
NA	TRBV10-1	CASSVIKVQETQYF
TRBD2	TRBV7-9	CASSGLATTQFF
NA	TRBV6-6	CASSHSNYEQYF
NA	TRBV27	CASSFSTGELFF
NA	TRBV9	CASSVGHMGETQYF
NA	TRBV28	CASSLGPLNEKLFF
NA	TRBV28	CASSLIPGDSYEQYF
TRBD2	TRBV5-1	CARGTSGQETQYF
TRBD1	TRBV5-1	CASRTGQGLSMNSPLHF
NA	TRBV18	CASSLDNYGYTF
NA	TRBV7-9	CASSLIAGWNTGELFF
NA	TRBV5-6	CASSLRSTGRTYTDTQYF
TRBD1	TRBV10-3	CAPPRRDRGHEQYF
NA	TRBV19	CASSIAGLETQYF
NA	TRBV27	CASSPRQGGKRTDTQYF
NA	TRBV28	CASSLEVRTEQFF
NA	TRBV9	CASSADPFTDTQYF
NA	TRBV19	CASSPKRTDTQYF
NA	TRBV5-1	CASSLGPQGFSGNTIYF
NA	TRBV13	CASSLRRTISPGHPYEQYF
NA	TRBV4-1	CASSPRQLNYGYTF
NA	TRBV28	CASSHSRGPGNQPQHF
TRBD1	TRBV5-4	CASSFGTGSLPDTQYF
TRBD1	TRBV6-4	CASSEGTGDTGELFF
NA	TRBV6-6	CAISANLGRDGEQYF
NA	TRBV19	CASSTPRAGLNQPQHF
TRBD1	TRBV10-3	CAISLDRVRYEQYF
TRBD1	TRBV28	CASGDRVNYGYTF
NA	TRBV12-5	CASGLDQDTYEQYF
TRBD1	TRBV6-4	CASSPGTGDYGYTF
TRBD2	TRBV7-9	CASSPLAGVHAEFF
TRBD1	TRBV12-5	CASGVLRDRESFNQPQHF
TRBD1	TRBV7-2	CASSLVVGWDRGNSYF
TRBD1	TRBV5-6	CASSLKTGAVKNIQYF
TRBD2	TRBV5-1	CASSLGLADAYEQYF
NA	TRBV21-1	CASSNARDCPYEQYF
NA	TRBV6-5	CASSYSDRHQPQHF
NA	TRBV27	CASSPRSPGRDGYTF
NA	TRBV6-1	CASSPVAYGYTF
TRBD1	TRBV5-6	CASSFSGTANSPLHF